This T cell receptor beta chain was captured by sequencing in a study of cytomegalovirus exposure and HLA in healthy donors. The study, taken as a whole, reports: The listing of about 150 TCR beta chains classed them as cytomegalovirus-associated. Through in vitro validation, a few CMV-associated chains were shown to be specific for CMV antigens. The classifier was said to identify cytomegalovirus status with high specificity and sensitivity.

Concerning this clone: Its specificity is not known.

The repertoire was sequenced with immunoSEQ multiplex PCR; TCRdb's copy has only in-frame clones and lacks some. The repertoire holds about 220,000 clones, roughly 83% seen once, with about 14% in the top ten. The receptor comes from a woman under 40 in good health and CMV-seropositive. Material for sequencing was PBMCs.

The DNA for the CDR3 is TGTGCCAGCAGCCCTAGCTGGACTAGCGGGAAGAACAATGAGCAGTTCTTC. Translating it yields CASSPSWTSGKNNEQFF. The V call is TRBV7-6, the J call TRBJ2-1, with 12 bases aligning to TRBD2. Trimming took 5 bases from V and 5 from J; bases not matched to a gene: 10. The germline V gene has CDR1 SGHVS and CDR2 FNYEAQ. The CDR3 has 17 amino acids.